The 12 T cell receptor beta chains below all came from one sample that was sequenced in a study of human T cells and chemical hapten exposure (dated by TCRdb to the early 2020s). Receptor libraries were prepared by RACE. Instrument used: NextSeq 500. In TCRdb, the public reads were trimmed at Q25 with fastp and aligned with MiXCR, with productive beta chains retained. Rows with a matching CDR3 protein are joined into one entry that keeps the most common DNA and genes. This sample gives 96,000 or so distinct CDR3 sequences in total; about 9.6% of them show up just once. The ten largest account for about 2% of the sample. The sample's time point label is to be understood as: patch test 2, 6 weeks after DPC sensitization. This sample's treatment or condition label indicates: therapeutic diphenylcyclopropenone sensitization with weekly scalp DPC. The sequencing here drew on whole blood, taken in connection with sensitization to the hapten diphenylcyclopropenone (DPC). The receptors were sampled from a woman between 35 and 50 years old with alopecia areata. Some clones in this sample may be carry-over from other donors' samples.

This clonotype was counted ten times or more. The rearrangement joins TRBV7-2 to TRBJ2-7, with 9 bases lining up with TRBD1. Trimming took 4 bases from V and 0 from J; bases not matched to a gene: 1. This CDR3 comprises 14 residues. Germline CDR1 reads SGHTA; CDR2 reads FQGNSA. In DNA form, the CDR3 reads TGTGCCAGCAGCTCGACAGGGGGCTCCTACGAGCAGTACTTC. Translating it yields CASSSTGGSYEQYF. Combining the CDR3 with reference TRBV7-2 and TRBJ2-7 gives the whole variable domain GAGVSQSPSNKVTEKGKDVELRCDPISGHTALYWYRQSLGQGLEFLIYFQGNSAPDKSGLPSDRFSAERTGGSVSTLTIQRTQQEDSAVYLCASSSTGGSYEQYFGPGTRLTVT.

This clonotype was found many times. The chain couples TRBV11-2 to TRBJ2-1; D uncertain. Trimming shortened V by 3 bases and J by 10 bases, and 7 bases separated the two germline ends. Germline V gives CDR1 SGHAT, CDR2 FQNNGV. The CDR3 runs 11 residues. CDR3 region: CASSLYVEQFF. The CDR3 DNA reads TGTGCCAGCAGCTTGTATGTAGAGCAGTTCTTC.

This clonotype has only a few counts. This rearrangement joins TRBV28 to TRBJ2-2; the D call may be TRBD1 or TRBD2 (5 bases each). Germline lookup yields CDR1 MDHEN and CDR2 SYDVKM. Trimming removed 10 bases from V and 6 bases from J, with 15 bases in between. The CDR3 totals 13 residues. DNA of the CDR3: TGTGCCAAAGACAGCGGAGGTTCCGGGGAGCTGTTTTTT. This sequence encodes CAKDSGGSGELFF.

J is TRBJ2-7 and V is TRBV28, with D hard to call. Germline CDR1 and CDR2: MDHEN and SYDVKM. The CDR3 covers 12 residues. Trimming cost V 5 bases and J 3 bases, with 8 bases left between them. The CDR3 sequence: CASSPHGYEQYF. The CDR3 region has the DNA TGTGCCAGCAGTCCTCACGGCTACGAGCAGTACTTC.

This clonotype came up a few times. This chain joins TRBV7-9 and TRBJ2-1; D is undetermined. V was trimmed by 5 bases and J by 6 bases, leaving 20 bases between them. The CDR3 length is 16 residues. Germline CDR1 and CDR2: SEHNR and FQNEAQ (reference sequence). The CDR3 nucleotides are TGTGCCAGCAGCCCGAGACTGGGCAGTGAGTTCAATGAGCAGTTCTTC. This gives the protein CASSPRLGSEFNEQFF. The complete variable domain, with remaining parts taken from reference TRBV7-9 and TRBJ2-1, reads DTGVSQNPRHKITKRGQNVTFRCDPISEHNRLYWYRQTLGQGPEFLTYFQNEAQLEKSRLLSDRFSAERPKGSFSTLEIQRTEQGDSAMYLCASSPRLGSEFNEQFFGPGTRLTVL.

This clonotype was seen repeatedly, ten times or more. V and J are TRBV2 and TRBJ1-2; 7 bases fit TRBD1. The CDR3 extends over 14 amino acids. Germline V gene sequence: CDR1 SNHLY, CDR2 FYNNEI. Unmatched junction bases numbered 7, after V lost 5 bases and J lost 4 bases. CDR3 sequence (DNA): TGTGCCAGCAGTCCTTCGACAGGGACCTATGGCTACACCTTC. It translates to CASSPSTGTYGYTF.

V gene TRBV3-1 combines with J gene TRBJ2-1; 8 nucleotides align to TRBD1. V shed 3 bases and J 7 bases; nucleotides not matched to a gene: 8. Germline V gene data show CDR1 as LGHDT and CDR2 as YNNKEL (reference sequence). CDR3 size: 15 residues. CDR3 bases: TGTGCCAGCAGCCACCGACAGGGGATGGGTAATGAGCAGTTCTTC. This encodes CASSHRQGMGNEQFF.

This clonotype was observed at least ten times. The V call is TRBV7-6, the J call TRBJ1-6; TRBD1 aligns across 7 bases. The V gene's germline CDR1 is SGHVS and CDR2 FNYEAQ. After removal of 2 bases from V and 10 bases from J, the junction contained 2 bases not matched to a gene. There are 13 residues in the CDR3. Here the CDR3 reads CASSLKGASPLHF. CDR3 nucleotide sequence: TGTGCCAGCAGCTTAAAGGGGGCCTCACCCCTCCACTTT.

This clonotype was detected a few times. CDR3 residues: CASSFKRGGDYYGYTF. The CDR3, as DNA: TGCGCCAGCAGCTTCAAGAGGGGAGGAGACTACTATGGCTACACCTTC. The V and J genes are TRBV5-1 and TRBJ1-2; weak D call: TRBD1 (5 bases). CDR1 SGHRS and CDR2 YFSETQ come from the germline V gene. Trimming removed 2 bases from V and 3 bases from J, with 17 bases in between. The CDR3 is made up of 16 amino acids.

This chain joins TRBV5-1 and TRBJ2-3; D unresolved. V lost 0 bases and J lost 6, with 11 bases in between. CDR3 length: 14 residues. Germline CDR1 is SGHRS and CDR2 is YFSETQ. Here the CDR3 DNA reads TGCGCCAGCAGCTTGGGTGAGATTTCGGATACGCAGTATTTT. Translation gives CASSLGEISDTQYF.

The chain links TRBV9 to TRBJ1-6; TRBD1 might be the D (5 bases). CDR1 and CDR2 (germline): SGDLS, YYNGEE. The CDR3 has 16 amino acids. Trimming left V 3 bases short and J 0 bases short, with 10 bases between. For the CDR3, the DNA is TGTGCCAGCAGCGCGCGACAGAGCTCCTATAATTCACCCCTCCACTTT. Its protein is CASSARQSSYNSPLHF.

J is TRBJ1-2 and V is TRBV28; D is unclear. This CDR3 is built from 11 residues. CDR1 and CDR2 from the germline V gene are MDHEN and SYDVKM. V gave up 8 bases and J gave up 2 bases, with 6 bases separating them. CDR3 residues: CASGQNYGYTF. In nucleotides, the CDR3 is TGTGCCAGCGGGCAAAACTATGGCTACACCTTC.